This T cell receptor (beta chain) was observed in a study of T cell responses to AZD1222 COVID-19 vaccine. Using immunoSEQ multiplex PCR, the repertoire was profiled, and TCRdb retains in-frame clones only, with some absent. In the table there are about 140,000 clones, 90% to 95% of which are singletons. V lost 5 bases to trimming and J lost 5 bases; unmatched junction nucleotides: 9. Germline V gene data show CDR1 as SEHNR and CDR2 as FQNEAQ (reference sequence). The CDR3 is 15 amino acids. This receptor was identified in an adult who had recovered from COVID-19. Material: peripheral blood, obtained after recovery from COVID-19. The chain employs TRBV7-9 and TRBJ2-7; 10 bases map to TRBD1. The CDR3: CASSLSAGQGHEQYF. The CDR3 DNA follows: TGTGCCAGCAGCCTTAGCGCGGGACAGGGGCACGAGCAGTACTTC. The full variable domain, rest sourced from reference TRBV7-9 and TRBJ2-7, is DTGVSQNPRHKITKRGQNVTFRCDPISEHNRLYWYRQTLGQGPEFLTYFQNEAQLEKSRLLSDRFSAERPKGSFSTLEIQRTEQGDSAMYLCASSLSAGQGHEQYFGPGTRLTVT.